The source of this T cell receptor (beta chain) is a study of hypomethylating agent response in myelodysplastic syndrome. Overall study: Hypomethylating treatment was azacitidine in about 70% of the 11, decitabine in 3 of 11. Responders were six or seven patients with complete response or hematologic improvement; 4 or 5 were non-responders.

Overall study findings and caveats: The cohort was small, with only 10 to 12 patients analyzed. Lack of age-matching between healthy donors and MDS patients could bias comparison.

This clone was observed a single time. Its antigen is currently unknown. Germline-derived CDR1 and CDR2 are SGHDT and YYEEEE. Trimming shortened V by 4 bases and J by 3 bases, and 11 bases separated the two germline ends. CDR3 length: 13 amino acids. Produced via immunoSEQ multiplex PCR; TCRdb's table is partial and in-frame only. The sample consists of approximately 5,800 clones, around four fifths of them appearing once. V and J are TRBV5-6 and TRBJ2-7; weak D call: TRBD2 (6 bases). The specimen was bone marrow, collected before or after starting hypomethylating agent treatment for myelodysplastic syndrome (not recorded which). The clonotype was recovered from a human donor with myelodysplastic syndrome. The DNA of the CDR3 is TGTGCCAGCAGCCCGGGACTTCTCTACGAGCAGTACTTC. This sequence encodes CASSPGLLYEQYF.